A selection of T cell receptor beta chains follows, all from one sample in a study of molecular identifiers for immune sequencing clone quantification. TCRdb reprocessed the PCR reads with MiXCR, giving one entry per CDR3 protein. The data hold more than 550,000 distinct CDR3 sequences, with about 25% observed a single time. Input material: naive CD8+ T cells from blood, with Jurkat cell RNA spiked in. These receptors were collected from a human donor in good health. Some libraries in this study had Jurkat cell RNA spiked in. Both conserved end residues are part of each CDR3. A D gene is named only where the DNA matches it firmly. For some rows the clone size is stated as once, few or many, or as a class when expanded; others skip it.

size | J | V | D | DNA | CDR3
once | TRBJ2-7 | TRBV27 | TRBD2 | TGTGCCAGCAGTTCCGGGACTAGCGGGGACGAGCAGTACTTC | CASSSGTSGDEQYF
once | TRBJ1-1 | TRBV5-1 | - | TGCGCCAGCAGTTTGGGAGTGAACACTGAAGCTTCCTTT | CASSLGVNTEASF
many | TRBJ2-1 | TRBV25-1 | - | TGTGCCAGCAGTGGGGGGTCGGAGTGGTACAATGAGCAGTTCTTC | CASSGGSEWYNEQFF
few | TRBJ2-3 | TRBV18 | - | TGTGCCAGCTCACCACCGGAGGAGACCACAGATACGCAGTATTTT | CASSPPEETTDTQYF
- | TRBJ1-5 | TRBV6-5 | - | TGTGCCAGCAGTTACTCGCATAGGGGGAATCAGCCCCAGCATTTT | CASSYSHRGNQPQHF
- | TRBJ2-7 | TRBV2 | - | TGTGCCAGCAGTGGCGCATGGGAAACCTACGAGCAGTACTTC | CASSGAWETYEQYF
many | TRBJ2-3 | TRBV4-3 | - | TGCGCCAGCAGCCAAGATCCACTCTCCCCTTGGCCCAGTCCAGATACGCAGTATTTT | CASSQDPLSPWPSPDTQYF
- | TRBJ2-1 | TRBV7-8 | TRBD2 | TGTGCCAGCAGCTCGGGACTAGCGGGGAGCTCCTACAATGAGCAGTTCTTC | CASSSGLAGSSYNEQFF
- | TRBJ2-1 | TRBV4-3 | - | TGCGCCAGCGGCCCGGCCAGGGGTCTCTCCTACCATGCGCAGTTCTTC | CASGPARGLSYHAQFF
- | TRBJ2-7 | TRBV19 | TRBD2 | TGTGCCAGTGGAGCGGGCGGCCTAGCGGGAGTCGACGAGCAGTACTTC | CASGAGGLAGVDEQYF
many | TRBJ2-7 | TRBV7-9 | TRBD1 | TGTGCCAGCAGCTTAGGTATGACAGGGGCGATGGACGAGCAGTACTTC | CASSLGMTGAMDEQYF
- | TRBJ2-2 | TRBV5-3 | - | TGTGCCAGCAGCTTGGTCCCGGGAAACCCCGGGGAGCTGTTTTTT | CASSLVPGNPGELFF
many | TRBJ1-1 | TRBV6-2/TRBV6-3 | - | TGTGCCAGCAGGTTCACAAGGTACACTGAAGCTTTCTTT | CASRFTRYTEAFF
- | TRBJ2-1 | TRBV4-2 | - | TGTGCCAGCAGCCAAGGAGAGCGGTTAGATGAGCAGTTCTTC | CASSQGERLDEQFF
few | TRBJ2-1 | TRBV9 | - | TGTGCCAGCAGCGTAGAAGTAGTCAGACCTTACAGTGGTGAGCAGTTCTTC | CASSVEVVRPYSGEQFF
once | TRBJ2-3 | TRBV11-2 | - | TGTGCCAGCGGCTTGCACGACAGCACAGATACGCAGTATTTT | CASGLHDSTDTQYF
- | TRBJ2-1 | TRBV12-3/TRBV12-4 | TRBD1 | TGTGCCAGCAGTTTGTCCTCGACAGGGCGGTCGGATGAGCAGTTCTTC | CASSLSSTGRSDEQFF
once | TRBJ2-7 | TRBV7-2 | - | TGTGCCAGCAGCTTAGGGGCCAGGGCTCACGAGCAGTACTTC | CASSLGARAHEQYF
few | TRBJ2-7 | TRBV3-1 | - | TGTGCCAGCAGCCTGCGCCAGGGGGGCGACTACGAGCAGTACTTC | CASSLRQGGDYEQYF
many | TRBJ2-7 | TRBV29-1 | - | TGCAGCGCCCTGACCGGGTTGACCGAGCAGTACTTC | CSALTGLTEQYF
many | TRBJ2-7 | TRBV29-1 | - | TGCAGCGTTGAAATCGACAGGCGCCCTCACTACCCACCCTACGAGCAGTACTTC | CSVEIDRRPHYPPYEQYF
many | TRBJ2-7 | TRBV28 | - | TGTGCCAGCAGCCTTCATCCTCGGGCCTACGAGCAGTACTTC | CASSLHPRAYEQYF